The entry that follows covers one T cell receptor beta chain sequence. The sample contains more than one DNA sequence encoding this CDR3. In the authors' methods: Nucleated cell counts were estimated from reference gene primer amplification. Measured with immunoSEQ multiplex PCR; TCRdb has only the in-frame clones, and not every one. V and J calls and clone size are given by that table; D and trimming were obtained from the DNA. The table shows 250,000 to 350,000 clones, with roughly 90% occurring only once. Germline assignment: CDR1 SGDLS and CDR2 YYNGEE. The CDR3 consists of 15 residues. Trimming pared 0 bases from V and 0 bases from J, leaving 10 bases between. The data derive from a study of blood T cell repertoires in COVID-19. Overall study: COVID-19 samples from acute and convalescent phases originated in the United States, Italy and Spain.

Cohort allocation depended upon clinical history that participants reported. This receptor was obtained from a young woman with acute COVID-19. The specimen sequenced was PBMCs or T cells enriched from blood (not recorded which). The chain is built from TRBV9 and TRBJ2-7; D is ambiguous. Here the CDR3 DNA reads TGTGCCAGCAGCGTAGGAAGCTCTAGCTCCTACGAGCAGTACTTC. It translates to CASSVGSSSSYEQYF.